The present entry profiles one TCR beta chain with its context. Its antigen is as yet unknown. This sample was included in a study of cytomegalovirus exposure and HLA in healthy donors. Regarding the study as a whole: An analysis that came later showed most CMV-associated TCR beta chains appearing HLA-restricted. In a later analysis, at a false discovery rate of 0.05, about 17,000 TCR beta sequences matched HLA alleles. The availability of immune exposure information extended only to CMV serostatus.

This PCR relied on a set of 60 Vbeta primers and 13 Jbeta primers. TCRdb's table, derived via immunoSEQ multiplex PCR, lists solely in-frame clones and lacks some. The specimen's table records 150,000 to 200,000 clones. Germline CDR1 SGHVS, CDR2 FQNEAQ. The CDR3 spans 13 residues. Trimming removed 1 base from V and 5 bases from J, with 8 bases in between. This chain connects TRBV7-8 to TRBJ2-5; D call uncertain. This TCR came from a woman aged 18-29 years in good health and CMV-seropositive. Sequenced input: PBMCs. Written as DNA, the CDR3 is TGTGCCAGCAGCTTAGGGCTCAGGGAGACCCAGTACTTC. Translation: CASSLGLRETQYF.